The present T cell receptor (beta chain) was sequenced within a study of T-cell memory formation after mild COVID-19. Study-wide context: TCR clusters were mostly donor specific. Overall study findings and caveats: The study found contracting CD4+ clones mainly in CM and EM and contracting CD8+ clones in EMRA. Memory sampled before infection contained some responding clones, suggesting cross-reactive memory joined. Contracting clones, day 15 to 85, had balanced CD4/CD8, and later expanders favored CD4+.

This clonotype occurred many times. Its antigen is unknown. CDR3 length: 17 residues. Germline V CDR1 and CDR2: MDHEN, SYDVKM. The ends lost 6 bases at V and 0 bases at J; junction bases unmatched: 7. A single record per CDR3 protein comes from TCRdb applying MiXCR to the 5' RACE reads. The repertoire includes about 190,000 distinct CDR3 sequences, approximately 10% of them detected once, and approximately 3% sits in the top ten. The rearrangement uses TRBV28 and TRBJ2-6; 8 bases are shared with TRBD1. The material sequenced was PBMCs or a T cell subset sorted from them (not recorded which). This receptor was identified in a man aged 18-30 years who had mild COVID-19 (a few samples of this study predate the infection). Cell type and time point are not known. The CDR3 protein is CASRSGQGFSGANVLTF. The CDR3 DNA follows: TGTGCCAGCAGGTCCGGACAGGGATTCTCTGGGGCCAACGTCCTGACTTTC.